A single T cell receptor beta chain is shown here with its context. As yet, its antigen is unknown. Using immunoSEQ multiplex PCR, the repertoire was profiled, and TCRdb retains in-frame clones only, with some absent. This sample has around 32,000 clones, with about nine tenths found just once. This record belongs to a study of PD-1 blockade in classical Hodgkin lymphoma. Whole-study findings and limits: What drove the repertoire differences, possibly disease activity or prior therapy, has not been defined. Newly diagnosed patients were said to have less baseline TCR diversity than healthy donors did.

Trimming took off 4 bases at V and 4 bases at J, with 17 bases between the two ends. CDR3 size: 15 residues. CDR1 and CDR2 from the germline V gene are SGHRS and YFSETQ. Time point: newly diagnosed, previously untreated cHL patient sample. The authors purified CD4+ T cells from thawed PBMCs by magnetic negative selection. The clonotype originates from a human donor with classical Hodgkin lymphoma. The rearrangement links TRBV5-1 to TRBJ1-2; tentative D call: TRBD1 (6 bases). The source material was CD4+ T cells from blood. CDR3 sequence: CASSPSQGARYGYTF. The CDR3 DNA sequence: TGCGCCAGCAGCCCATCACAGGGCGCTCGCTATGGCTACACCTTC.